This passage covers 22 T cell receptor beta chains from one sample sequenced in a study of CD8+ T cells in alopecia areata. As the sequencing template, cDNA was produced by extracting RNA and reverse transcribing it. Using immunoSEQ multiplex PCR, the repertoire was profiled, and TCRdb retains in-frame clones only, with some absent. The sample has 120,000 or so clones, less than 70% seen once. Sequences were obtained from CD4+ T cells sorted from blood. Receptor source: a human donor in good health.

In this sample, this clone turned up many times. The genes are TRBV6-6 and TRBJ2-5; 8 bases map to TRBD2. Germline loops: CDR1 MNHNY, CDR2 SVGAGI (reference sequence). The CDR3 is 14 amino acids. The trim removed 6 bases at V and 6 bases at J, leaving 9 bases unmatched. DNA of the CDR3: TGTGCCAGCAGCGCCGCGTTAGCGGGGCAGACCCAGTACTTC. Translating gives CASSAALAGQTQYF.

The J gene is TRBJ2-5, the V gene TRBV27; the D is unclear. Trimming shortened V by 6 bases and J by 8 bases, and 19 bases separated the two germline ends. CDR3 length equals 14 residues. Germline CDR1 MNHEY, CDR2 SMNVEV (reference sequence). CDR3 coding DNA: TGTGCCAGCAGCCTACTCCAACCCCCTGCCACCCAGTACTTC. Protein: CASSLLQPPATQYF.

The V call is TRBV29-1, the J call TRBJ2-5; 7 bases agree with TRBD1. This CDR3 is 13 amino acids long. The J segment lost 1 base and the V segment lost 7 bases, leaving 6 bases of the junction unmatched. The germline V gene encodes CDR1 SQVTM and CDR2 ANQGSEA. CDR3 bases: TGCAGCGCAAAGACAGGGATCCAAGAGACCCAGTACTTC. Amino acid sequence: CSAKTGIQETQYF.

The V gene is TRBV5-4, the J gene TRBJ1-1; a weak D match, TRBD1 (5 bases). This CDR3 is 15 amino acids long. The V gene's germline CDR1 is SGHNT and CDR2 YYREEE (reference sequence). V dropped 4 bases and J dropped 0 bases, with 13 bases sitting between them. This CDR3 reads CASSARDGLNTEAFF. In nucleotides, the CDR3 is TGTGCCAGCAGCGCCAGGGACGGACTGAACACTGAAGCTTTCTTT.

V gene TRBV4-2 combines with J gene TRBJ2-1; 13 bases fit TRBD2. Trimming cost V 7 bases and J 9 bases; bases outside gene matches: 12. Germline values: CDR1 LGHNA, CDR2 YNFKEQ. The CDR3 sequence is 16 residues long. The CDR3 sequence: CASTAQLAGGISEQFF. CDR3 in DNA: TGTGCCAGCACAGCCCAACTAGCGGGGGGGATTAGTGAGCAGTTCTTC.

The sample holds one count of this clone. DNA for the CDR3: TGTGCCGGCTTGAGATTCATTGTTACATCGAGCGAGCAGTACTTC. Protein sequence: CAGLRFIVTSSEQYF. This sequence joins TRBV6-5 and TRBJ2-7; D gene unclear. V gave up 11 bases and J gave up 6 bases, with 26 bases separating them. CDR1 is MNHEY, CDR2 SVGAGI, per germline. CDR3 length: 15 residues.

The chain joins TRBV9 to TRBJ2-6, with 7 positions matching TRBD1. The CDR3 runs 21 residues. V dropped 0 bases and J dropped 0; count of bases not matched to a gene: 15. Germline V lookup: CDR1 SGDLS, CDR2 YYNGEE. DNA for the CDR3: TGTGCCAGCAGCGTAGGAGGAAGGGGGCGCTTCTCCACCTCTGGGGCCAACGTCCTGACTTTC. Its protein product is CASSVGGRGRFSTSGANVLTF.

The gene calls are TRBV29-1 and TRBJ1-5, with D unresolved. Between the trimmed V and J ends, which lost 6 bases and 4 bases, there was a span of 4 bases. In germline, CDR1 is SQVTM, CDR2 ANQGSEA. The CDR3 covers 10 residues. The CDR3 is CSVGNQPQHF. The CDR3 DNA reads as TGCAGCGTGGGAAATCAGCCCCAGCATTTT.

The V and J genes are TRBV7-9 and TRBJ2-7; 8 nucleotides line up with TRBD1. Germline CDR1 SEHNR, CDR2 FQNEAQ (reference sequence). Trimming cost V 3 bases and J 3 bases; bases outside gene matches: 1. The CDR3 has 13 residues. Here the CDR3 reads CASSFGQGYEQYF. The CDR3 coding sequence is TGTGCCAGCAGCTTTGGACAGGGCTACGAGCAGTACTTC.

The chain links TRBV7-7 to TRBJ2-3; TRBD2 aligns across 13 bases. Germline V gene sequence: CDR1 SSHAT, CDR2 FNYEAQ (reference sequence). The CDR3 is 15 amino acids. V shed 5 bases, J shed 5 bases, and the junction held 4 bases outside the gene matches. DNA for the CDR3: TGTGCCAGCAGCAAGACTAGCGGGGGGATAGATACGCAGTATTTT. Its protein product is CASSKTSGGIDTQYF.

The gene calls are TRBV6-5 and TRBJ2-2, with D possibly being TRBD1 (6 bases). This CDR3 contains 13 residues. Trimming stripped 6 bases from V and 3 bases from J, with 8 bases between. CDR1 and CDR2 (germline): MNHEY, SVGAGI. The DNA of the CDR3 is TGTGCCAGCAGGAGGACAGACACCGGGGAGCTGTTTTTT. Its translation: CASRRTDTGELFF.

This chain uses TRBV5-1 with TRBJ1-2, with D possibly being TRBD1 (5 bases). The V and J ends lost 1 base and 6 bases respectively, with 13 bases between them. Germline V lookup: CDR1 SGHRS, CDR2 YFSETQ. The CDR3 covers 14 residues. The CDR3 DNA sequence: TGCGCCAGCAGCTTGTATCAGGGATTGAATGGCTACACCTTC. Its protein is CASSLYQGLNGYTF. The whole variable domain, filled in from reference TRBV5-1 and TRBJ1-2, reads KAGVTQTPRYLIKTRGQQVTLSCSPISGHRSVSWYQQTPGQGLQFLFEYFSETQRNKGNFPGRFSGRQFSNSRSEMNVSTLELGDSALYLCASSLYQGLNGYTFGSGTRLTVV.

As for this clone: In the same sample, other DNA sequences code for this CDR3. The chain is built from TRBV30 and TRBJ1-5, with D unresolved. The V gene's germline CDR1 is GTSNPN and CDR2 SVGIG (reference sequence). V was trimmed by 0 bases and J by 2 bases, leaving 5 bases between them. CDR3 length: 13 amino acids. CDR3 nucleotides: TGTGCCTGGAGTGTGAAGGGCAATCAGCCCCAGCATTTT. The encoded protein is CAWSVKGNQPQHF.

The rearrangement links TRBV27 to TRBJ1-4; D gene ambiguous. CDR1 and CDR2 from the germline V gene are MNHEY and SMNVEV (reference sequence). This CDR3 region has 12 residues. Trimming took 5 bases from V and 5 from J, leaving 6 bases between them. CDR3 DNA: TGTGCCAGCAGTCGTGCGAATGAAAAACTGTTTTTT. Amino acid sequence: CASSRANEKLFF.

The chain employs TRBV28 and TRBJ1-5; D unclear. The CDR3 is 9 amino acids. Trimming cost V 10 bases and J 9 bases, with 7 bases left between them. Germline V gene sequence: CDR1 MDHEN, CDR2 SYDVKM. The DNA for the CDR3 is TGTGCCACGGCGTGGCCCCAGCATTTT. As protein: CATAWPQHF. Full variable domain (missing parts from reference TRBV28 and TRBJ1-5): DVKVTQSSRYLVKRTGEKVFLECVQDMDHENMFWYRQDPGLGLRLIYFSYDVKMKEKGDIPEGYSVSREKKERFSLILESASTNQTSMYLCATAWPQHFGDGTRLSIL.

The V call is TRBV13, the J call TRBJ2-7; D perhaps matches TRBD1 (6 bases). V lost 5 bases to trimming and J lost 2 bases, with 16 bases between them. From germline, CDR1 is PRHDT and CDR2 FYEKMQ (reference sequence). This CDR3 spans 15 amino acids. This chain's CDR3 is CASSPWGRATYEQYF. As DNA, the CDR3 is TGTGCCAGCAGCCCTTGGGGGCGGGCGACCTACGAGCAGTACTTC.

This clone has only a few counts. The CDR3: CASNWGTGRGEQFF. DNA of the CDR3: TGTGCCAGTAATTGGGGGACAGGGCGAGGTGAGCAGTTCTTC. The chain uses TRBV6-6 and TRBJ2-1, with 9 bases aligning to TRBD1. The germline gives CDR1 MNHNY, CDR2 SVGAGI (reference sequence). V lost 9 bases and J lost 9; bases outside the gene matches: 12. The CDR3 consists of 14 residues.

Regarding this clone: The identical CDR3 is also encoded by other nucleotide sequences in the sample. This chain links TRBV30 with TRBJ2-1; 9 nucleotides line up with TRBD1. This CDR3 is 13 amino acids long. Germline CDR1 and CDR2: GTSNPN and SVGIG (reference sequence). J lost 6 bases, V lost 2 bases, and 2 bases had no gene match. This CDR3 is CAWSRTGVNEQFF. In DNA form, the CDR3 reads TGTGCCTGGAGTCGGACAGGGGTCAATGAGCAGTTCTTC.

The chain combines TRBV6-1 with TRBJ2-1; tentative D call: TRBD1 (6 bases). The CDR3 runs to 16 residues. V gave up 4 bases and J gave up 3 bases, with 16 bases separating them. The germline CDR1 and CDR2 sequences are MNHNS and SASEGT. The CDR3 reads CASSGRTVDLYNEQFF. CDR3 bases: TGTGCCAGCAGTGGACGGACAGTAGACCTCTACAATGAGCAGTTCTTC.

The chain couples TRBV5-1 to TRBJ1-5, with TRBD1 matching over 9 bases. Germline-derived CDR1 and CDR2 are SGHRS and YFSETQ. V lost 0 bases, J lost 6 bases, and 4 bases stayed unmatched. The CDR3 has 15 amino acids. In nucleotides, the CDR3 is TGCGCCAGCAGCTTGGATACAGGGGGCGGTCAGCCCCAGCATTTT. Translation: CASSLDTGGGQPQHF.

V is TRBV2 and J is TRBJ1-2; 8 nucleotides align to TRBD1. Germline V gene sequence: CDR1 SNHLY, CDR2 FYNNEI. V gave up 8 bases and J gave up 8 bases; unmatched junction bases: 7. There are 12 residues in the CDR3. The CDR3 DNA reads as TGTGCCAGCGGGGGACAGGAAGAAGGCTACACCTTC. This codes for CASGGQEEGYTF.

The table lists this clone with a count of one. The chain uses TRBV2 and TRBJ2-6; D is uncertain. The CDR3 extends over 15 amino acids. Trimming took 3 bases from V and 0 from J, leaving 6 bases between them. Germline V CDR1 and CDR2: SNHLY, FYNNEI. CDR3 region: CASSDKRSGANVLTF. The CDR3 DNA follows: TGTGCCAGCAGTGACAAGCGCTCTGGGGCCAACGTCCTGACTTTC. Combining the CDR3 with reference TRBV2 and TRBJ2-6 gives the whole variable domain EPEVTQTPSHQVTQMGQEVILRCVPISNHLYFYWYRQILGQKVEFLVSFYNNEISEKSEIFDDQFSVERPDGSNFTLKIRSTKLEDSAMYFCASSDKRSGANVLTFGAGSRLTVL.